The 27 T cell receptor beta chains below come from one sample, sequenced in a study of blood T cells in healthy people across ages. Together with a sample-barcoded 5' primer, a J-beta primer mix was included in a second PCR lasting about 6 to 11 cycles. TCRdb independently ran MiXCR on the 5' RACE reads; one entry per CDR3 protein. The table includes approximately 600,000 distinct CDR3 sequences, 45% to 65% detected once. Sequencing was carried out using blood. These receptors originate from a man aged 55 to 70 in good health.

V and J are TRBV15 and TRBJ2-1, with a possible D match to TRBD1 (5 bases). From germline, CDR1 is LNHNV and CDR2 YYDKDF (reference sequence). This CDR3 is built from 13 residues. V shed 0 bases and J shed 8 bases, with 8 bases lying between them. For the CDR3, the DNA is TGTGCCACCAGCAGAGATACAGGTTATGAGCAGTTCTTC. Translation: CATSRDTGYEQFF.

The rearrangement uses TRBV5-6 and TRBJ1-2, with 7 bases lining up with TRBD1. CDR3 size: 14 residues. Looked up from germline, CDR1 is SGHDT and CDR2 is YYEEEE. The ends lost 4 bases at V and 3 bases at J; junction bases unmatched: 6. CDR3 coding DNA: TGTGCCAGCAGCCCTTCGGACAGGTACTATGGCTACACCTTC. Residues: CASSPSDRYYGYTF.

V and J are TRBV12-3 or TRBV12-4 and TRBJ2-5; D might be TRBD1 (5 bases). This CDR3 comprises 14 residues. V was clipped by 6 bases and J by 1 base, with 12 bases between them. The CDR3: CASRPETVQETQYF. CDR3 nucleotides: TGTGCCAGCAGACCCGAGACAGTCCAAGAGACCCAGTACTTC.

There are a few counts of this clonotype. This chain uses TRBV5-1 with TRBJ2-7, with D possibly being TRBD1 (5 bases). The CDR3 loop spans 14 amino acids. V lost 5 bases to trimming and J lost 0 bases, with 12 bases between them. Per germline, CDR1 SGHRS and CDR2 YFSETQ. CDR3 sequence: CASRPQESSYEQYF. CDR3 bases: TGCGCCAGCAGGCCACAGGAAAGCTCCTACGAGCAGTACTTC.

This clonotype has more than one count but fewer than ten. V is TRBV27 and J is TRBJ1-2, with D perhaps TRBD1 (5 bases). In germline, CDR1 is MNHEY, CDR2 SMNVEV (reference sequence). CDR3 size: 16 residues. The V and J ends lost 0 bases and 6 bases respectively, with 17 bases between them. CDR3 sequence reads: CASSLSRGTTNHGYTF. The CDR3 region has the DNA TGTGCCAGCAGTTTATCGAGGGGAACTACTAATCATGGCTACACCTTC.

The rearrangement uses TRBV6-1 and TRBJ1-1; the D is unclear. Germline-derived CDR1 and CDR2 are MNHNS and SASEGT. CDR3 length: 14 residues. The V end was cut by 3 bases, the J end by 2 bases, with 10 bases between. The CDR3 spells CASSDRRVNTEAFF. The CDR3 nucleotides are TGTGCCAGCAGTGACCGACGGGTAAACACTGAAGCTTTCTTT.

V and J are TRBV6-6 and TRBJ2-3; TRBD1 matches 8 bases. V was clipped by 2 bases and J by 5 bases; unmatched bases: 6. From germline, CDR1 is MNHNY and CDR2 SVGAGI (reference sequence). The CDR3 runs to 15 residues. The CDR3 DNA follows: TGTGCCAGCAGTTACGGCGGACAGGGAGGAGATACGCAGTATTTT. This codes for CASSYGGQGGDTQYF.

This clonotype appeared a single time. V and J are TRBV20-1 and TRBJ2-5, with 8 bases aligning to TRBD2. The CDR3 totals 13 residues. In germline, CDR1 is DFQATT, CDR2 SNEGSKA (reference sequence). V dropped 3 bases and J dropped 1; count of bases not matched to a gene: 1. The CDR3 here is CSASTSGQETQYF. DNA for the CDR3: TGCAGTGCTAGCACTAGCGGCCAAGAGACCCAGTACTTC.

This clonotype was detected a few times. The chain carries TRBV10-3 and TRBJ1-4; 9 nucleotides line up with TRBD1. The V gene's germline CDR1 is ENHRY and CDR2 SYGVKD. Trimming cost V 6 bases and J 5 bases; bases outside gene matches: 4. The CDR3 has 14 residues. The CDR3 DNA follows: TGTGCCATCAGCCCTGGACAGGGGAATGAAAAACTGTTTTTT. Protein: CAISPGQGNEKLFF.

The chain is built from TRBV20-1 and TRBJ1-1, with D unresolved. V lost 7 bases and J 1 base, leaving 7 bases between the germline ends. Looked up from germline, CDR1 is DFQATT and CDR2 is SNEGSKA (reference sequence). The CDR3 sequence is 11 residues long. The CDR3: CSGRKNTEAFF. The DNA for the CDR3 is TGCAGTGGTCGGAAGAACACTGAAGCTTTCTTT.

This clonotype appeared many times. The rearrangement uses TRBV12-3 or TRBV12-4 and TRBJ2-7; D not resolved. CDR3 size: 12 residues. V lost 4 bases and J 1 base, leaving 5 bases between the germline ends. CDR3 amino acids: CASSSASYEQYF. CDR3 nucleotides: TGTGCCAGCAGTTCAGCTTCCTACGAGCAGTACTTC.

This clonotype has just one count. The chain couples TRBV7-8 to TRBJ2-1, with TRBD2 matching over 10 bases. The CDR3 has 15 residues. The V segment lost 3 bases and the J segment 10 bases; nucleotides outside the gene matches: 9. CDR1 is SGHVS, CDR2 FQNEAQ, per germline. CDR3 nucleotide sequence: TGTGCCAGCAGCTTTCCGGGACTAGCGTCGGGGGAGCAGTTCTTC. This gives the protein CASSFPGLASGEQFF.

V is TRBV25-1 and J is TRBJ1-2; 8 bases map to TRBD1. This CDR3 contains 11 residues. CDR1 is MGHDK and CDR2 is SYGVNS in the germline V gene. The trim removed 10 bases at V and 5 bases at J, leaving 3 bases unmatched. CDR3 sequence reads: CATRQGYGYTF. DNA of the CDR3: TGTGCCACCCGACAGGGGTATGGCTACACCTTC.

The chain employs TRBV12-3 or TRBV12-4 and TRBJ1-2, with 7 positions matching TRBD1. The CDR3 runs to 14 residues. The V segment lost 6 bases and the J segment 5 bases; nucleotides outside the gene matches: 9. Here the CDR3 reads CASRQTGPSYGYTF. The CDR3 DNA follows: TGTGCCAGCAGACAGACAGGGCCCTCTTATGGCTACACCTTC.

This clonotype was seen a single time. The chain employs TRBV18 and TRBJ2-7; D is undetermined. Germline V gives CDR1 KGHSH, CDR2 LQKENI. Trimming removed 3 bases from V and 2 bases from J, with 11 bases in between. The CDR3 runs to 14 residues. The CDR3 sequence: CASSPQANAYEQYF. Written as DNA, the CDR3 is TGTGCCAGCTCACCTCAGGCGAACGCCTACGAGCAGTACTTC.

The chain recombines TRBV12-3 or TRBV12-4 with TRBJ2-7, with 8 bases aligning to TRBD1. The closer fit of TRBJ2-5 to the DNA end suggests the J call may be wrong. The CDR3 length is 16 residues. For the CDR3, the DNA is TGTGCCAGCAGTTTATGGGGACAGGCGGTCTCGGAGACCCAGTACTTC. Translated, it gives CASSLWGQAVSETQYF.

This sequence joins TRBV18 and TRBJ1-1; D might be TRBD1 (6 bases). The germline V gene encodes CDR1 KGHSH and CDR2 LQKENI. Trimming left V 2 bases short and J 1 base short, with 11 bases between. CDR3 size: 15 residues. CDR3 in DNA: TGTGCCAGCTCACCAACCGGGACAACGAACACTGAAGCTTTCTTT. Its translation is CASSPTGTTNTEAFF.

The chain couples TRBV27 to TRBJ1-5; a possible D gene is TRBD1 (6 bases). V was shortened by 5 bases and J by 7 bases, with 18 bases between the two germline ends. Germline V gene data show CDR1 as MNHEY and CDR2 as SMNVEV (reference sequence). The CDR3 is made up of 15 amino acids. CDR3 residues: CASSPGRGGEQPQHF. The DNA for the CDR3 is TGTGCCAGCAGTCCCGGGAGGGGGGGAGAGCAGCCCCAGCATTTT.

This chain links TRBV25-1 with TRBJ2-2; D might be TRBD1 or TRBD2, each matching 6 bases. Germline loops: CDR1 MGHDK, CDR2 SYGVNS. Trimming left V 4 bases short and J 5 bases short, with 14 bases between. CDR3 length: 15 amino acids. The CDR3 DNA reads TGTGCCAGCAGTGCAAGGGGGGCGGGGACCGGGGAGCTGTTTTTT. It is translated as CASSARGAGTGELFF.

V and J are TRBV20-1 and TRBJ1-4; possibly TRBD1 for D (6 bases). Germline loops: CDR1 DFQATT, CDR2 SNEGSKA (reference sequence). This CDR3 is 16 amino acids long. V was clipped by 6 bases and J by 0 bases, with 17 bases between them. Here the CDR3 reads CSARDSGDATNEKLFF. The CDR3 DNA reads TGCAGTGCACGAGATTCAGGGGATGCAACTAATGAAAAACTGTTTTTT.

This clonotype occurred a few times. The chain employs TRBV5-1 and TRBJ2-6; perhaps TRBD1 as D (6 bases). This CDR3 comprises 16 residues. The germline V gene encodes CDR1 SGHRS and CDR2 YFSETQ. Trimming shortened V by 7 bases and J by 0 bases, and 14 bases separated the two germline ends. The CDR3 protein is CASQGQPYSGANVLTF. In DNA, the CDR3 is TGCGCCAGCCAAGGACAGCCCTACTCTGGGGCCAACGTCCTGACTTTC.

This clonotype was detected only a few times. The chain has TRBV20-1 and TRBJ2-3, with D maybe TRBD2 (6 bases). This CDR3 region has 14 residues. V gave up 6 bases and J gave up 1 base, with 14 bases separating them. Germline-derived CDR1 and CDR2 are DFQATT and SNEGSKA (reference sequence). The DNA of the CDR3 is TGCAGTGCCGCCCCGGGGGTGGGCACAGATACGCAGTATTTT. This gives the protein CSAAPGVGTDTQYF.

This clonotype appeared a few times. J is TRBJ2-1 and V is TRBV7-2, with 7 bases identical to TRBD1. Germline V gene sequence: CDR1 SGHTA, CDR2 FQGNSA. J lost 4 bases, V lost 11 bases, and 14 bases had no gene match. This CDR3 is built from 15 residues. The CDR3 spells CASARQGSPYNEQFF. The DNA of the CDR3 is TGTGCCTCCGCCCGACAGGGTTCACCTTACAATGAGCAGTTCTTC.

The rearrangement uses TRBV7-2 and TRBJ1-1; D is uncertain. Germline lookup yields CDR1 SGHTA and CDR2 FQGNSA. The V gene lost 2 bases and the J gene lost 1 base, with 8 bases spanning the gap. This CDR3 has 14 residues. The CDR3 DNA is TGTGCCAGCAGCTTATTCACAGAGAACACTGAAGCTTTCTTT. Its protein product is CASSLFTENTEAFF.

This chain links TRBV4-1 with TRBJ2-7; D not resolved. The J call is in doubt because the DNA end fits TRBJ2-5 better. The CDR3 runs to 15 residues. CDR1 is MGHRA and CDR2 is YSYEKL in the germline V gene. The CDR3 sequence is CASSQDPWKEETQYF. CDR3 nucleotide sequence: TGCGCCAGCAGCCAAGATCCTTGGAAGGAAGAGACCCAGTACTTC.

This sequence joins TRBV5-1 and TRBJ1-2; 7 bases match TRBD1. The CDR3 loop spans 15 amino acids. Trimming cost V 5 bases and J 0 bases; bases outside gene matches: 7. CDR1 SGHRS and CDR2 YFSETQ come from the germline V gene. CDR3 amino acids: CASREGQSPNYGYTF. The CDR3 DNA is TGCGCCAGCAGGGAGGGACAGAGCCCTAACTATGGCTACACCTTC.

V is TRBV3-1 and J is TRBJ1-5; D call uncertain. This CDR3 is 14 amino acids long. The germline V gene has CDR1 LGHDT and CDR2 YNNKEL (reference sequence). V dropped 0 bases and J dropped 7 bases, with 10 bases sitting between them. CDR3 amino acids: CASSQEGGNQPQHF. The CDR3 DNA sequence: TGTGCCAGCAGCCAAGAGGGCGGGAACCAGCCCCAGCATTTT.